The clone carrying this TCR beta chain was counted only a few times. This sample is part of a study of beta chain features in type 1 diabetes. Every single donor gave one heparinised blood draw, and these averaged about 116 mL. The authors reverse transcribed all of the isolated RNA, so sequencing captured expressed TCRB transcripts. Sequencing was performed with immunoSEQ multiplex PCR; in TCRdb, only in-frame clones are kept and a portion is missing. The data contain just over 600,000 clones, around a sixth of them singletons. This CDR3 is 11 amino acids long. Germline loops: CDR1 SGHTA, CDR2 FQGNSA. The V end was cut by 5 bases, the J end by 6 bases, with 8 bases between.

The clonotype comes from a man aged 18 to 30 in good health. The sequencing sample was made of naive CD4+ T cells from blood. The V call is TRBV7-2, the J call TRBJ2-7; D is unclear. The CDR3 is CASSHPGEQYF. The CDR3 region has the DNA TGTGCCAGCAGCCACCCTGGCGAGCAGTACTTC.